The T cell receptor beta chain described here comes from a study of cytomegalovirus exposure and HLA in healthy donors. The CDR3 loop spans 16 amino acids. J was trimmed by 1 base and V by 0 bases; bases with no gene match: 0. In germline, CDR1 is MRHNA, CDR2 SNTAGT. The PCR ran on 60 Vbeta and 13 Jbeta primers. Authors' processing steps: Later, 65 million to 85 million unique TCR beta chains were counted in an analysis, and approximately 10 million of them were shared. Here immunoSEQ multiplex PCR was the method, and the copy in TCRdb shows in-frame clones only, minus some. The V and J calls and the clone size are those of that table, but D and trimming were determined from the DNA. The table has some 110,000 clones, 80% to 85% seen once.

This TCR was recovered from a man aged 30 to 45 in good health and CMV-seropositive. V gene TRBV6-4 combines with J gene TRBJ2-2; 9 bases match TRBD1. Sequenced sample: PBMCs. CDR3 in DNA: TGTGCCAGCAGTGACTCGGACAGGGGGAACACCGGGGAGCTGTTTTTT. Residues: CASSDSDRGNTGELFF.